The source of this TCR beta chain is a study of blood T cell repertoires in COVID-19. On the study more broadly: The recovered donors of Cohort 3 showed two negative PCRs, clearance, or symptom resolution.

In germline, CDR1 is SGHAT, CDR2 FQNNGV. V lost 3 bases, J lost 6 bases, and 14 bases lay in between. This CDR3 is built from 14 residues. As originally analysed: Reference gene primer amplification gave estimated nucleated cell counts. Produced via immunoSEQ multiplex PCR; TCRdb's table is partial and in-frame only. V and J calls and clone size are given by that table; D and trimming were obtained from the DNA. The sample contains about 170,000 clones, around 79% of which appear only once. Individuals aged 18 to 89 years were recruited from approximately 22 US areas. Source material: PBMCs or T cells enriched from blood (not recorded which). V gene TRBV11-2 combines with J gene TRBJ2-5; D gene ambiguous. The sequence derives from a woman aged 70-85 years in a cohort exposed to, infected with or recovered from COVID-19 (not recorded which). CDR3 bases: TGTGCCAGCAGCTTGGCTTGGGCTTCGAAGACCCAGTACTTC. It yields the protein CASSLAWASKTQYF.